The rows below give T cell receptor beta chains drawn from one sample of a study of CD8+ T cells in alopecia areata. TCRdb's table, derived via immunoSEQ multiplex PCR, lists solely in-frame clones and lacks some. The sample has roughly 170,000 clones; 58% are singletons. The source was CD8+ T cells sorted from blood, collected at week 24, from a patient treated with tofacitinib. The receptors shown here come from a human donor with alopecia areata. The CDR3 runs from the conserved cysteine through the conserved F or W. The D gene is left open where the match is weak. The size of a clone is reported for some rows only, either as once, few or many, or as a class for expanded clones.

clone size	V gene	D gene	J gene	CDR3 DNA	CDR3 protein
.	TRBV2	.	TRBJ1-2	TGTGCCAGCCAAGGACTGAGCTACACCTTC	CASQGLSYTF
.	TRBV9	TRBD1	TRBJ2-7	TGTGCCAGCAGCGTAGGACAGGGGATGACCTACGAGCAGTACTTC	CASSVGQGMTYEQYF
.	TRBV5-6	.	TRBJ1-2	TGTGCCAGCAGCTTGGACGAGCAACCAGGGATCTATGGCTACACCTTC	CASSLDEQPGIYGYTF
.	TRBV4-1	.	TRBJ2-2	TGCGCCAGCAGCCAAGATGATTGGACGGGGAACACCGGGGAGCTGTTTTTT	CASSQDDWTGNTGELFF
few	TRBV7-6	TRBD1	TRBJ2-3	TGTGCCAGCAGCCTAGGACAGGGGGATCTGGATACGCAGTATTTT	CASSLGQGDLDTQYF
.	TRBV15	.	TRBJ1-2	TGTGCCACCAGCAGTGGATCCTGGAACTATGGCTACACCTTC	CATSSGSWNYGYTF
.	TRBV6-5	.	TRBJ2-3	TGTGCCAGCAGATGGACAGATACGCAGTATTTT	CASRWTDTQYF
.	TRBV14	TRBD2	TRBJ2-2	TGTGCCAGCAGCCAAGTTCGGACTAGCGGGGTCTCCGGGGAGCTGTTTTTT	CASSQVRTSGVSGELFF
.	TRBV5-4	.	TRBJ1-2	TGTGCCAGCAGCTTAGGCGGGGCGCAGGGCTACACCTTC	CASSLGGAQGYTF
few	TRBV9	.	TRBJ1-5	TGTGCCAGCAGCGTAGGGGGACCGCCTAAAGCAGGTCAGCCCCAGCATTTT	CASSVGGPPKAGQPQHF
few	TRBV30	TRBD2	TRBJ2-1	TGTGCCTGGAGACCGACTTCGGGGGGGAACCACAATGAGCAGTTCTTC	CAWRPTSGGNHNEQFF
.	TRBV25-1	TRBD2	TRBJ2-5	TGTGCCAGCAGTCCGACTAGCTGGGAGACCCAGTACTTC	CASSPTSWETQYF
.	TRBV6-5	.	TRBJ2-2	TGTGCCAGTGGAAACACCGGGGAGCTGTTTTTT	CASGNTGELFF
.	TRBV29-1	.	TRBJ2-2	TGCAGCGGAATCAGGAACACCGGGGAGCTGTTTTTT	CSGIRNTGELFF
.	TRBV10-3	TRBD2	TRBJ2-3	TGTGCCATCAGTAATAGCGGGGGAGCCACAGATACGCAGTATTTT	CAISNSGGATDTQYF
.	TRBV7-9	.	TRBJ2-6	TGTGCCAGCTACCACCCCTCTGGGGCCAACGTCCTGACTTTC	CASYHPSGANVLTF
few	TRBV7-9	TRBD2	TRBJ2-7	TGTGCCAGCAGCTCCGGGACTAGGAGATACGAGCAGTACTTC	CASSSGTRRYEQYF
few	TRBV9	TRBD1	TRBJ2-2	TGTGCCAGCAGCCCGCGGGCCGGGACAGGGGGCCCCGGGGAGCTGTTTTTT	CASSPRAGTGGPGELFF
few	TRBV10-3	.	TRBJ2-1	TGTGCCATCAGGCCCCAGGGACACCAGCAGTTCTTC	CAIRPQGHQQFF
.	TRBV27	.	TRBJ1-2	TGTGCCAGCAGTTTACATGGGAGGGATGGCTACACCTTC	CASSLHGRDGYTF
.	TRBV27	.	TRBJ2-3	TGTGCCAGCAGTGGGGGACGTACGCAGTATTTT	CASSGGRTQYF
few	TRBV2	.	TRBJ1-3	TGTGCCAGCAGTGAACAACCCAGGGGCGCGGCTGGAAACACCATATATTTT	CASSEQPRGAAGNTIYF